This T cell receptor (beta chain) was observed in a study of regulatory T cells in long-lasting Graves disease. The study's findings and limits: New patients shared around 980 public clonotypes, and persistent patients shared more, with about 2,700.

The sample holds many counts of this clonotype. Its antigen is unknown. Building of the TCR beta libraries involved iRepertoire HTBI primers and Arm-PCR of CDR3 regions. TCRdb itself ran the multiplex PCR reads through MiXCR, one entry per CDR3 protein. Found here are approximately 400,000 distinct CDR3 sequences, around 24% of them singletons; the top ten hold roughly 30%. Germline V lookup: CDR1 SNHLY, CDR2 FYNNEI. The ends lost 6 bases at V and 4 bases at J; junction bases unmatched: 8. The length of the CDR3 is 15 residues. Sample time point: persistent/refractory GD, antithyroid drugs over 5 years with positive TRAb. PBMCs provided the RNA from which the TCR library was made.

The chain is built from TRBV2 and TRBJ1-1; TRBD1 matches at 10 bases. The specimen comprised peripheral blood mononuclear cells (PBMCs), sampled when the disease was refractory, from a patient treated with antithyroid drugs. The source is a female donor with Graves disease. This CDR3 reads CASSVLGQGGTEAFF. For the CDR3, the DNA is TGTGCCAGCAGCGTACTCGGACAGGGGGGCACTGAAGCTTTCTTT.